The present entry profiles one TCR beta chain with its context. This sample was included in a study of blood T cell repertoires in COVID-19. V was clipped by 3 bases and J by 5 bases, with 7 bases between them. The CDR3 covers 11 residues. In germline, CDR1 is DFQATT, CDR2 SNEGSKA (reference sequence). The table came from immunoSEQ multiplex PCR; TCRdb's copy has only in-frame clones and leaves some out. The data contain tens of thousands of clones, almost 90% of them seen just once; the ten biggest clones take up roughly 13%. The specimen was peripheral blood. The gene calls are TRBV20-1 and TRBJ1-1; D unresolved. The TCR was taken from a human donor with active COVID-19. The donor label of this sample is uncertain. The CDR3 DNA reads as TGCAGTGCTAGGGCAATAACTGAAGCTTTCTTT. Its protein product is CSARAITEAFF.